The source of this T cell receptor beta chain is a study of T cell changes during pregnancy in multiple sclerosis. Only one count was recorded for this clone. Trimming stripped 5 bases from V and 6 bases from J, with 13 bases between. CDR1 is LNHNV, CDR2 YYDKDF, per germline (reference sequence). The CDR3 is 14 residues long. Method: immunoSEQ multiplex PCR; TCRdb's copy keeps in-frame clones and lacks some. The table has around 25,000 clones, over 85% seen once. This TCR came from a female donor in good health, enrolled as a control in a pregnancy study. Specimen: CD8+ T cells from peripheral blood mononuclear cells, collected in the third trimester of pregnancy. The chain recombines TRBV15 with TRBJ2-2, with a weak D call TRBD1 (6 bases). The CDR3 sequence: CATSHRDNPGELFF. The CDR3 coding sequence is TGTGCCACCAGCCACCGGGACAATCCCGGGGAGCTGTTTTTT.